This TCR beta chain was documented in a study of blood T cell repertoires in COVID-19. Study details: Sites across the United States, Italy and Spain contributed samples from acute and convalescent COVID-19. Sources were T cells, B-cell-depleted T cells, or PBMCs; the material itself was cDNA or gDNA.

From germline, CDR1 is MNHEY and CDR2 SVGAGI. This CDR3 has 14 amino acids. The V gene lost 1 base and the J gene lost 1 base, with 6 bases spanning the gap. Authors' analysis steps: Amplified reference gene primers provided the basis for estimating nucleated cell counts. Here immunoSEQ multiplex PCR was the method, and the copy in TCRdb shows in-frame clones only, minus some. V and J calls and clone size are as listed in that table; D and trimming were resolved from the DNA. The table records fewer than 150,000 clones, about 83% of them present only once. The material sequenced was peripheral blood. The TCR was taken from a woman in her forties with acute or convalescent COVID-19. The V gene is TRBV6-5, the J gene TRBJ2-3; TRBD1 is a possible D gene (5 bases). The CDR3 DNA follows: TGTGCCAGCAGTTACTTAGGGGGCACAGATACGCAGTATTTT. Translated: CASSYLGGTDTQYF.